Below, 13 T cell receptor beta chains from the same sample are listed, as sequenced in a study of response to subunit inactivated influenza vaccine. TCRdb reanalysed the RT-PCR reads using MiXCR and keeps one entry per CDR3 protein. Of hundreds of thousands of distinct CDR3 sequences detected, approximately 14% appear once; the ten largest clones hold more than 9%. Sequenced material: PBMCs from blood, taken about 12 days after vaccination. These receptors all come from a man in his fifties who received an inactivated influenza vaccine.

The rearrangement joins TRBV6-2 or TRBV6-3 to TRBJ1-1; D remains ambiguous. The CDR3 runs to 11 residues. Germline assignment: CDR1 MNHEY and CDR2 SVGEGT. Trimming cost V 2 bases and J 6 bases, with 4 bases left between them. In DNA, the CDR3 is TGTGCCAGCAGTTACCTGGCTGAAGCTTTCTTT. Protein product: CASSYLAEAFF.

V usage is TRBV6-1 and J usage is TRBJ2-2, with D possibly called TRBD1 or TRBD2 (5 bases each). In germline, CDR1 is MNHNS, CDR2 SASEGT. V was cut by 5 bases and J by 4 bases, with 14 bases left in between. The CDR3 runs 15 residues. The CDR3 spells CASSMGRRSTGELFF. The CDR3 bases are TGTGCCAGCAGTATGGGACGGCGAAGCACCGGGGAGCTGTTTTTT.

The gene calls are TRBV7-8 and TRBJ2-2, with D hard to call. V lost 1 base and J 6 bases, leaving 12 bases between the germline ends. This CDR3 contains 15 residues. CDR1 SGHVS and CDR2 FQNEAQ come from the germline V gene. Here the CDR3 reads CASSLVPGSPGELFF. The CDR3, as DNA: TGTGCCAGCAGCTTAGTGCCGGGTTCCCCCGGGGAGCTGTTTTTT.

This clonotype turned up a few times. This chain joins TRBV24-1 and TRBJ2-5; 9 nucleotides line up with TRBD2. Unmatched junction bases numbered 8, after V lost 2 bases and J lost 5 bases. The CDR3 is 16 residues long. Per germline, CDR1 KGHDR and CDR2 SFDVKD. CDR3 amino acids: CATSDYIAGVGETQYF. CDR3 DNA sequence: TGTGCCACCAGTGATTATATAGCGGGGGTTGGCGAGACCCAGTACTTC.

V is TRBV3-1 and J is TRBJ2-3; 9 nucleotides agree with TRBD2. With 0 bases clipped from V and 3 bases from J, the junction kept 4 bases outside the gene matches. CDR3 length: 16 residues. Germline assignment: CDR1 LGHDT and CDR2 YNNKEL (reference sequence). The CDR3: CASSQEISGSTDTQYF. CDR3 nucleotides: TGTGCCAGCAGCCAAGAGATTAGCGGGAGTACAGATACGCAGTATTTT.

This clonotype turned up a few times. This chain joins TRBV29-1 and TRBJ1-1; D remains ambiguous. V lost 0 bases to trimming and J lost 0 bases, with 8 bases between them. Germline V gene sequence: CDR1 SQVTM, CDR2 ANQGSEA. CDR3 length: 14 amino acids. The DNA for the CDR3 is TGCAGCGTTGAAGATGGACTTATGAACACTGAAGCTTTCTTT. Its protein is CSVEDGLMNTEAFF. Using reference TRBV29-1 and TRBJ1-1 for the parts outside the CDR3, the full variable domain is SAVISQKPSRDICQRGTSLTIQCQVDSQVTMMFWYRQQPGQSLTLIATANQGSEATYESGFVIDKFPISRPNLTFSTLTVSNMSPEDSSIYLCSVEDGLMNTEAFFGQGTRLTVV.

The chain uses TRBV29-1 and TRBJ1-1; 7 nucleotides line up with TRBD1. CDR3 length: 13 residues. Trimming removed 6 bases from V and 0 bases from J; junction bases left unmatched: 4. Germline V gives CDR1 SQVTM, CDR2 ANQGSEA. CDR3 sequence reads: CSVQGQLNTEAFF. CDR3 nucleotides: TGCAGCGTCCAGGGACAGTTGAACACTGAAGCTTTCTTT.

This clonotype was detected once. The chain is built from TRBV10-1 and TRBJ1-2; D is possibly TRBD1 (6 bases). The germline V gene has CDR1 WNHNN and CDR2 SYGVQD (reference sequence). V gave up 3 bases and J gave up 7 bases, with 15 bases separating them. The CDR3 extends over 14 amino acids. CDR3 sequence reads: CASSENRDGSGYTF. In DNA, the CDR3 is TGCGCCAGCAGTGAAAACAGGGACGGCTCTGGCTACACCTTC.

This clonotype has just one count. CDR3 residues: CASSQDARAGYGYTF. The CDR3 DNA sequence: TGTGCCAGCAGCCAAGATGCCAGGGCAGGGTATGGCTACACCTTC. The chain employs TRBV3-1 and TRBJ1-2; D may be TRBD1 (5 bases). Trimming left V 0 bases short and J 5 bases short, with 13 bases between. Germline V gene data show CDR1 as LGHDT and CDR2 as YNNKEL (reference sequence). This CDR3 has 15 amino acids.

J is TRBJ1-2 and V is TRBV11-1, with D possibly matching TRBD1 (5 bases). V was trimmed by 5 bases and J by 2 bases, leaving 18 bases between them. CDR1 SGHAT and CDR2 FQDESV come from the germline V gene (reference sequence). The CDR3 is 16 residues long. This CDR3 reads CASSMDTHEVNYGYTF. CDR3 nucleotide sequence: TGTGCCAGCAGCATGGACACTCACGAGGTGAACTATGGCTACACCTTC.

This clonotype was seen more than once but under ten times. The J gene is TRBJ2-2, the V gene TRBV7-9; 8 bases fit TRBD1. Germline lookup yields CDR1 SEHNR and CDR2 FQNEAQ (reference sequence). The CDR3 covers 14 residues. V lost 4 bases and J lost 6; bases outside the gene matches: 4. In DNA form, the CDR3 reads TGTGCCAGCAGCTGGGGACAGGTGCCCGGGGAGCTGTTTTTT. This encodes CASSWGQVPGELFF.

The genes are TRBV3-1 and TRBJ2-5; TRBD2 matches at 10 bases. J lost 5 bases, V lost 4 bases, and 10 bases had no gene match. Germline assignment: CDR1 LGHDT and CDR2 YNNKEL (reference sequence). The CDR3 has 16 residues. The CDR3 DNA reads as TGTGCCAGCAGCCCAATAGGACTAGCGGTGAGGGAGACCCAGTACTTC. Its protein is CASSPIGLAVRETQYF.

This clonotype was counted at least ten times. This chain links TRBV12-3 or TRBV12-4 with TRBJ2-7, with D possibly TRBD1 on 5 matching bases. The CDR3 is made up of 13 amino acids. Trimming shortened V by 3 bases and J by 2 bases, and 8 bases separated the two germline ends. The CDR3 DNA follows: TGTGCCAGCAGTTTTCCAGGGACCTACGAGCAGTACTTC. This encodes CASSFPGTYEQYF.